What follows describes a single T cell receptor beta chain. The data stem from a study of blood T cell repertoires in COVID-19. Assignments of participants to cohorts depended upon their own reported clinical history. Someone with COVID-19 had been met by exposed participants within 2 weeks before study entry. The data were produced by immunoSEQ multiplex PCR, yet TCRdb's version contains in-frame clones alone and is incomplete. The sample has some 340,000 clones, over 90% seen once. What was sequenced was PBMCs or T cells enriched from blood (not recorded which). The sequence was collected from a woman under 40 who had been exposed to COVID-19.

The CDR3 sequence is CATSRDWDSTQHF. For the CDR3, the DNA is TGTGCCACCAGCAGAGATTGGGACAGCACCCAGCATTTT. The chain couples TRBV15 to TRBJ1-5, with 7 bases fitting TRBD1. Germline loops: CDR1 LNHNV, CDR2 YYDKDF (reference sequence). This CDR3 has 13 residues. The V and J ends lost 0 bases and 11 bases, in that order; junction bases with no gene match: 4.